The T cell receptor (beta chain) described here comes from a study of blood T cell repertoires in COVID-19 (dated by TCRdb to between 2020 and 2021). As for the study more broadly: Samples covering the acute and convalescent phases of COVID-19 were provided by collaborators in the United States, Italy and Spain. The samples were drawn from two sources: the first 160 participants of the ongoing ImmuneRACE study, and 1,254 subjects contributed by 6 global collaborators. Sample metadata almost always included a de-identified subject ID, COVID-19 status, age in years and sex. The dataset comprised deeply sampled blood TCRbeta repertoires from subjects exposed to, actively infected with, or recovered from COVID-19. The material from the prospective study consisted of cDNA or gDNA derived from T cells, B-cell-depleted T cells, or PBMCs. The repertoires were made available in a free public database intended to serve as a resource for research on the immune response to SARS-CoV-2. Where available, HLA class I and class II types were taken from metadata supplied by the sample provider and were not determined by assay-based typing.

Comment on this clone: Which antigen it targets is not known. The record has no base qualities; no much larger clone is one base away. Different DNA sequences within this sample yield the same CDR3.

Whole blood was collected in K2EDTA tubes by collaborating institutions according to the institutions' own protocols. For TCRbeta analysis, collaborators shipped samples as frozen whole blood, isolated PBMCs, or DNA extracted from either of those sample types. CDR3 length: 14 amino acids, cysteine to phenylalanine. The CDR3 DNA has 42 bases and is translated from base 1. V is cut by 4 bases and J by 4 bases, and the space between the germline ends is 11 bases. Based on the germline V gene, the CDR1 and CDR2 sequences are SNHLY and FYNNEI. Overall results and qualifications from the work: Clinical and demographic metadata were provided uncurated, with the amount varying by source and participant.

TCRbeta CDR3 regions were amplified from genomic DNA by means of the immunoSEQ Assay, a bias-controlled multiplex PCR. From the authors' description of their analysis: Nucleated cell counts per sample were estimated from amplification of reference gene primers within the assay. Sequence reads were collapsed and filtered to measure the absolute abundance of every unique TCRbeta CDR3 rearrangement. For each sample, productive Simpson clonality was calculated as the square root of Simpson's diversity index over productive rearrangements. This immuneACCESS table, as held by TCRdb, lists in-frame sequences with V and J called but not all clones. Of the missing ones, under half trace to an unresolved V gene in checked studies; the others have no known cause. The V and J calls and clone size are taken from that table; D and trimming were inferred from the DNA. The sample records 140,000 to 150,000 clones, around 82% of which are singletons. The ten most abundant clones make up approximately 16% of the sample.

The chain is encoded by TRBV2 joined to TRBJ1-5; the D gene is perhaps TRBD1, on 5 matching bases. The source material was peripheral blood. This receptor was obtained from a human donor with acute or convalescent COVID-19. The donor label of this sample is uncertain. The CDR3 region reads CASSVGQDNQPQHF. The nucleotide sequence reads TGTGCCAGCAGTGTGGGGCAAGATAATCAGCCCCAGCATTTT.